The 18 T cell receptor beta chains listed next were all sequenced from one sample in a study of CXCR3-negative and CXCR3-positive naive CD8 T cells. The study's findings and limits: The TRB CDR3s that CXCR3-positive naive cells carried were more hydrophobic than those of CXCR3-negative naive cells.

Their antigen targets remain unknown. The TRB libraries of cDNA were built by UMI-labeled 5' RACE. TCRdb reprocessed the 5' RACE reads and stores each CDR3 protein as one record, lacking DNA. With under 90,000 distinct CDR3 sequences in the sample, the ten largest clones hold 0.62%. Sequenced input: naive CXCR3+ CD8+ T cells from blood. Subset meaning: CD45RO-CCR7+CD27+CD95- naive CD8+ T cells expressing CXCR3 (TNR3+). The receptors here all came from a human donor in good health. Some clones in this sample may be carry-over from other donors' samples.

This chain joins TRBV6-5 and TRBJ2-1; TCRdb gives TRBD2 as the D gene, but with no DNA this cannot be confirmed. The germline V gene has CDR1 MNHEY and CDR2 SVGAGI. This CDR3 is built from 15 residues. The CDR3: CASSSGGESYNEQFF.

The chain links TRBV11-3 to TRBJ1-1; the TRBD1 assignment by TCRdb is unverifiable without DNA. Looked up from germline, CDR1 is SGHNT and CDR2 is YENEEA. There are 12 residues in the CDR3. The CDR3 here is CASSSGDTEAFF.

The rearrangement joins TRBV5-1 to TRBJ1-2; TCRdb proposes TRBD1, but this gene call is untestable without DNA. Germline V gives CDR1 SGHRS, CDR2 YFSETQ. The CDR3 is 14 amino acids. The CDR3 protein is CASSLRQGADGYTF.

The chain joins TRBV4-2 to TRBJ2-7; TCRdb lists TRBD2, though no DNA is available to test this call. CDR3 length: 18 amino acids. The germline gives CDR1 LGHNA, CDR2 YNFKEQ. CDR3 sequence reads: CASSQEVALAGGDNEQYF.

The gene calls are TRBV4-1 and TRBJ1-6; TCRdb indicates TRBD1, and absent DNA this call remains unverified. The V gene's germline CDR1 is MGHRA and CDR2 YSYEKL. The CDR3 consists of 15 residues. This chain's CDR3 is CARAGDRGKNSPLHF.

V usage is TRBV12-3 or TRBV12-4 and J usage is TRBJ2-7; TCRdb's assignment of TRBD1 cannot be checked, as there is no DNA. The CDR3 covers 14 residues. The CDR3 loop reads CASRPRSSSYEQYF.

The chain carries TRBV11-2 and TRBJ1-5; the TCRdb D gene call, TRBD1, has no DNA to confirm it. This CDR3 is 13 amino acids long. Per germline, CDR1 SGHAT and CDR2 FQNNGV. This CDR3 reads CASSLQGHQPQHF.

The chain is built from TRBV28 and TRBJ1-3. This CDR3 comprises 13 residues. Germline loops: CDR1 MDHEN, CDR2 SYDVKM. This CDR3 reads CASSRISGNTIYF.

The chain combines TRBV28 with TRBJ1-2; with no DNA, the TCRdb D assignment of TRBD1 cannot be verified. Looked up from germline, CDR1 is MDHEN and CDR2 is SYDVKM. The CDR3 length is 14 residues. This CDR3 is CASSYGRGSLGYTF.

The chain uses TRBV18 and TRBJ2-5. Germline CDR1 is KGHSH and CDR2 is LQKENI. The CDR3 runs to 14 residues. The CDR3 reads CASSLSAAKETQYF.

The CDR3 protein is CASSAGTAYEQYF. The rearrangement links TRBV5-1 to TRBJ2-7; TCRdb's D call, TRBD1, is unchecked because there is no DNA. The germline CDR1 and CDR2 sequences are SGHRS and YFSETQ. This CDR3 spans 13 amino acids.

The CDR3 sequence is CASSYLWDQETQYF. The chain combines TRBV7-2 with TRBJ2-5. From germline, CDR1 is SGHTA and CDR2 FQGNSA. The CDR3 loop spans 14 amino acids.

The chain recombines TRBV11-3 with TRBJ2-7; the D gene TCRdb calls, TRBD2, cannot be checked with no DNA. Germline V gene sequence: CDR1 SGHNT, CDR2 YENEEA. The CDR3 covers 13 residues. CDR3 loop: CASSVRGSYEQYF.

V gene TRBV6-1 combines with J gene TRBJ1-6; absent DNA, TCRdb's TRBD1 call cannot be checked. There are 17 residues in the CDR3. Germline-derived CDR1 and CDR2 are MNHNS and SASEGT. CDR3 residues: CASTPLVVLGVNSPLHF.

The chain couples TRBV7-2 to TRBJ1-5; as DNA is missing, the TRBD1 call by TCRdb cannot be tested. The germline gives CDR1 SGHTA, CDR2 FQGNSA. The CDR3 has 17 amino acids. The CDR3 loop reads CASNQDSVRHSNQPQHF.

The genes are TRBV24-1 and TRBJ2-5; TCRdb outputs TRBD1, but without DNA this stays unchecked. CDR1 KGHDR and CDR2 SFDVKD come from the germline V gene. This CDR3 has 15 residues. The CDR3 sequence: CATSDPRTGRETQYF.

The chain has TRBV20-1 and TRBJ2-1. The CDR3 contains 14 residues. Germline values: CDR1 DFQATT, CDR2 SNEGSKA (reference sequence). The CDR3 here is CSARFPSHYNEQFF.

The chain uses TRBV2 and TRBJ2-1; TCRdb indicates TRBD2, and absent DNA this call remains unverified. Germline-derived CDR1 and CDR2 are SNHLY and FYNNEI. CDR3 length equals 16 residues. CDR3 protein: CASGPGFRGTYNEQFF.